Listed below are T cell receptor beta chains from one sample, sequenced in a study of breast tumors, draining lymph nodes, adjacent tissues. One entry per CDR3 protein results from TCRdb running MiXCR on the multiplex PCR reads. The sample yields approximately 52,000 distinct CDR3 sequences, 35% to 50% seen once. The specimen sequenced was breast tumor tissue. These receptors originate from a female donor with breast cancer. Some clones in this sample may be carry-over from other donors' samples. CDR3s include the opening cysteine and the closing phenylalanine or tryptophan. Each record gives: CDR3 length, V gene, J gene, D gene, clone size, CDR3 DNA, CDR3 protein. D genes are given only for firm matches. Clone size is stated in some rows and not others, as once, few, many or a class when expanded.

length: 15; V: TRBV19; J: TRBJ2-7; D: TRBD1; size: NA; DNA: TGTGCCAGTAGTTGGGACAGTTCAGGAGCCTACGAGCAGTACTTC; CDR3: CASSWDSSGAYEQYF
length: 12; V: TRBV4-2; J: TRBJ1-2; D: NA; size: NA; DNA: TGTGCCAGCAGCCAAGGCGGGGTTGGCTACACCTTC; CDR3: CASSQGGVGYTF
length: 16; V: TRBV28; J: TRBJ2-1; D: TRBD2; size: NA; DNA: TGTGCCAGCAGTTTTCTGCTAGCGGTCTCCTACAATGGGCAGTTCTTC; CDR3: CASSFLLAVSYNGQFF
length: 13; V: TRBV2; J: TRBJ1-1; D: NA; size: NA; DNA: TGTGCCAGCAGGCCCGGGACCGACCTTGAAGCTTTCTTT; CDR3: CASRPGTDLEAFF
length: 14; V: TRBV5-6; J: TRBJ1-3; D: NA; size: many; DNA: TGTGCCAGCAGCCTCCTTGGCCCTGGAAACACCATATATTTT; CDR3: CASSLLGPGNTIYF
length: 16; V: TRBV19; J: TRBJ1-5; D: TRBD1; size: NA; DNA: TGTGCCAGTAGTACGGCCTACAGGGGAGGCAATCAGCCCCAGCATTTT; CDR3: CASSTAYRGGNQPQHF
length: 14; V: TRBV6-6; J: TRBJ2-7; D: TRBD1; size: many; DNA: TGTGCCAGCAGTCACCGGGACAGCTCCTACGAGCAGTACTTC; CDR3: CASSHRDSSYEQYF
length: 15; V: TRBV2; J: TRBJ2-1; D: TRBD2; size: NA; DNA: TGTGCCAGCAGCGGGCCTAGCGGGAGAAGTAATGAGCAGTTCTTC; CDR3: CASSGPSGRSNEQFF
length: 16; V: TRBV29-1; J: TRBJ2-1; D: NA; size: NA; DNA: TGCAGCGCCCAGTCCAGGGGTCCGAGCTCCTACAATGAGCAGTTCTTC; CDR3: CSAQSRGPSSYNEQFF
length: 15; V: TRBV7-2; J: TRBJ2-7; D: TRBD2; size: many; DNA: TGTGCCAGCAACGAAGGACTAGCGAACGATTACGAGCAGTACTTC; CDR3: CASNEGLANDYEQYF
length: 13; V: TRBV29-1; J: TRBJ1-6; D: NA; size: NA; DNA: NA; CDR3: CSFYICANSPLHF
length: 14; V: TRBV25-1; J: TRBJ1-6; D: TRBD1; size: NA; DNA: TGTGCCAGCAGTAAAGAGGACAGGGGCTCACCCCTCCACTTT; CDR3: CASSKEDRGSPLHF
length: 15; V: TRBV20-1; J: TRBJ2-1; D: NA; size: NA; DNA: TGCAGTGCTAGGGACCCGGGACTTCACATCTGTGAGCAGTTCTTC; CDR3: CSARDPGLHICEQFF
length: 16; V: TRBV7-9; J: TRBJ2-4; D: TRBD2; size: many; DNA: TGTGCCAGCAGCTCCCCCGGGGGGGCGGCCAAAAACATTCAGTACTTC; CDR3: CASSSPGGAAKNIQYF
length: 12; V: TRBV4-2; J: TRBJ2-7; D: NA; size: many; DNA: TGTGCCAGCAGCCAAGATACCCACGAGCAGTACTTC; CDR3: CASSQDTHEQYF
length: 15; V: TRBV5-1; J: TRBJ2-6; D: NA; size: many; DNA: TGCGCCAGCAGCTTATTTAGCTCTGGGGCCAACGTCCTGACTTTC; CDR3: CASSLFSSGANVLTF
length: 13; V: TRBV29-1; J: TRBJ1-2; D: TRBD1; size: NA; DNA: TGCAGCGTTGGGACAGGGGGCGACTATGGCTACACCTTC; CDR3: CSVGTGGDYGYTF
length: 13; V: TRBV29-1; J: TRBJ1-3; D: NA; size: many; DNA: TGCAGCGTTGCGGTGACCGGTGGTAACACCATATATTTT; CDR3: CSVAVTGGNTIYF
length: 13; V: TRBV15; J: TRBJ2-5; D: NA; size: NA; DNA: TGTGCCCCCAGCAGAGATGAGGGAGAGACCCAGTACTTC; CDR3: CAPSRDEGETQYF
length: 12; V: TRBV2; J: TRBJ2-7; D: TRBD1; size: few; DNA: TGTGCCGGTGGACAGGGGTACTACGAGCAGTACTTC; CDR3: CAGGQGYYEQYF
length: 14; V: TRBV5-4; J: TRBJ2-3; D: NA; size: many; DNA: TGTGCCAGCAGCTTACGACAGGGCACAGATACGCAGTATTTT; CDR3: CASSLRQGTDTQYF
length: 15; V: TRBV2; J: TRBJ1-4; D: NA; size: many; DNA: TGTGCCAGCAGTGAGGCACACCAGACTAATGAAAAACTGTTTTTT; CDR3: CASSEAHQTNEKLFF
length: 15; V: TRBV9; J: TRBJ2-1; D: TRBD2; size: many; DNA: TGTGCCAGCAACCTAGGGGGGACTAGCGGGAGGGAGCAGTTCTTC; CDR3: CASNLGGTSGREQFF
length: 13; V: TRBV5-6; J: TRBJ1-2; D: NA; size: many; DNA: TGTGCCAGCAGCTTGGGGGGGGCCTATGGCTACACCTTC; CDR3: CASSLGGAYGYTF
length: 17; V: TRBV7-7; J: TRBJ1-2; D: TRBD1; size: many; DNA: TGTGCCAGCAGTTCCACTTCCCGGGACAGGGGGCGGGATGGCTACACCTTC; CDR3: CASSSTSRDRGRDGYTF
length: 15; V: TRBV6-5; J: TRBJ1-2; D: TRBD1; size: many; DNA: TGTGCCAGCAGTCACTCGCCCGACAGGGGGCCTGGCTACACCTTC; CDR3: CASSHSPDRGPGYTF
length: 13; V: TRBV4-3; J: TRBJ1-1; D: NA; size: NA; DNA: TGCGCCAGCAGCCAAGAAGACAGTTTTGAAGCTTTCTTT; CDR3: CASSQEDSFEAFF
length: 14; V: TRBV20-1; J: TRBJ2-2; D: TRBD2; size: NA; DNA: TGCAGTGCAAGTTTAGCGGGAGGGACCGGGGAGCTGTTTTTT; CDR3: CSASLAGGTGELFF
length: 15; V: TRBV4-3; J: TRBJ1-2; D: NA; size: many; DNA: TGCGCCAGCAGCCAAGATTTCGCGAGTAAGTCGGGCTACACCTTC; CDR3: CASSQDFASKSGYTF
length: 14; V: TRBV19; J: TRBJ2-1; D: TRBD1; size: NA; DNA: TGTGCCAGTAGTATGGGGACAGTCTACAATGAGCAGTTCTTC; CDR3: CASSMGTVYNEQFF
length: 15; V: TRBV24-1; J: TRBJ2-5; D: NA; size: NA; DNA: TGTGCCACCAGTGATGTACAGGGAGACCAAGAGACCCAGTACTTC; CDR3: CATSDVQGDQETQYF
length: 14; V: TRBV20-1; J: TRBJ2-5; D: TRBD1; size: NA; DNA: TGCAGTGCTAGAGAGGGGGCAGGGGGTGAGACCCAGTACTTC; CDR3: CSAREGAGGETQYF
length: 15; V: TRBV27; J: TRBJ2-3; D: NA; size: many; DNA: TGTGCCACCGGGGCCGGGACACAACCCACAGATACGCAGTATTTT; CDR3: CATGAGTQPTDTQYF
length: 14; V: TRBV5-6; J: TRBJ2-7; D: NA; size: NA; DNA: TGTGCCAGCAGCCCCGACCCTGAGTCCGACGAGCAGTACTTC; CDR3: CASSPDPESDEQYF
length: 15; V: TRBV5-4; J: TRBJ2-5; D: TRBD2; size: NA; DNA: TGTGCCAGCAGCTTAGCGGGGGCCCCCTGGGAGACCCAGCACTTC; CDR3: CASSLAGAPWETQHF
length: 14; V: TRBV12-3/TRBV12-4; J: TRBJ2-7; D: TRBD2; size: NA; DNA: TGTGCCAGCAGTCCCGGGACTAGCGGGAACGAGCAGTACTTC; CDR3: CASSPGTSGNEQYF
length: 13; V: TRBV29-1; J: TRBJ1-5; D: NA; size: many; DNA: TGCAGCGTCAAACAGGGAACTCGGCAGCCCCAGCATTTT; CDR3: CSVKQGTRQPQHF
length: 15; V: TRBV18; J: TRBJ2-3; D: NA; size: many; DNA: TGTGCCAGCTCACCCACCTCCTCGGACTTTGATACGCAGTATTTT; CDR3: CASSPTSSDFDTQYF
length: 13; V: TRBV20-1; J: TRBJ1-2; D: NA; size: few; DNA: TGCAGTGCTATGACCCAACAGGTGGATGGCTACACCTTC; CDR3: CSAMTQQVDGYTF
length: 16; V: TRBV24-1; J: TRBJ2-1; D: TRBD1; size: many; DNA: TGTGCCACCAGTGACCCGGGACAGGGATTATCGTATGAGCAGTTCTTC; CDR3: CATSDPGQGLSYEQFF
length: 15; V: TRBV7-9; J: TRBJ2-2; D: TRBD2; size: NA; DNA: TGTGCCAGCAGCTTGACTAGCGGATTCACCGGGGAGCTGTTTTTT; CDR3: CASSLTSGFTGELFF
length: 16; V: TRBV7-2; J: TRBJ2-5; D: NA; size: many; DNA: TGTGCCAGCAGCCCCCAGTCCGGGTTTTTAGGAGAGACCCAGTACTTC; CDR3: CASSPQSGFLGETQYF
length: 15; V: TRBV20-1; J: TRBJ2-1; D: TRBD2; size: many; DNA: TGCAGTGCTAGGAGTCCTAGCGGGAGTTTAGATGAGCAGTTCTTC; CDR3: CSARSPSGSLDEQFF
length: 15; V: TRBV7-2; J: TRBJ2-5; D: NA; size: NA; DNA: TGTGCCAGCAGCCCCGAGGGGGACCCCTGGGAGACCCAGTACTTC; CDR3: CASSPEGDPWETQYF
length: 14; V: TRBV6-1; J: TRBJ2-7; D: TRBD1; size: many; DNA: TGTGCCAGCAGTGGAGGGACAGGGGGCTTCGAGCAGTACTTC; CDR3: CASSGGTGGFEQYF
length: 17; V: TRBV24-1; J: TRBJ1-2; D: TRBD1; size: NA; DNA: TGTGCCACCAGTGACCCTCGTGCCGGGGGACAGGAAAGAGGCTACACCTTC; CDR3: CATSDPRAGGQERGYTF
length: 13; V: TRBV20-1; J: TRBJ1-6; D: NA; size: medium-sized; DNA: TGCAGTGCTGAAGGACGGCCAAATTCACCCCTCCACTTT; CDR3: CSAEGRPNSPLHF
length: 16; V: TRBV10-1; J: TRBJ2-3; D: TRBD2; size: NA; DNA: TGCGCCAGCAGCGAAGGGACTAGCGGTTCCCCAGATACGCAGTATTTT; CDR3: CASSEGTSGSPDTQYF
length: 13; V: TRBV20-1; J: TRBJ2-1; D: NA; size: many; DNA: TGCAGTGGAGTTAGCGGATCTCGGGATGAGCAGTTCTTC; CDR3: CSGVSGSRDEQFF
length: 13; V: TRBV18; J: TRBJ2-5; D: NA; size: few; DNA: TGTGCCAGCTCCCGGGGCTCTCAAGAGACCCAGTACTTC; CDR3: CASSRGSQETQYF
length: 15; V: TRBV20-1; J: TRBJ2-3; D: TRBD2; size: NA; DNA: TGCAGTGCTAGCCAACTAGCGGATCCCACAGATACGCAGTATTTT; CDR3: CSASQLADPTDTQYF
length: 15; V: TRBV6-5; J: TRBJ2-2; D: TRBD1; size: NA; DNA: TGTGCCAGCAGACTCGGACAGGGCTTCACCGGGGAGCTGTTTTTT; CDR3: CASRLGQGFTGELFF
length: 16; V: TRBV9; J: TRBJ2-1; D: NA; size: NA; DNA: TGTGTCAGCAGCGTAGGTGGGTTTGCAGGGGACAACGAGCAGTTCTTC; CDR3: CVSSVGGFAGDNEQFF
length: 15; V: TRBV12-3/TRBV12-4; J: TRBJ2-1; D: NA; size: many; DNA: TGTGCCAGCAGTTTGTACGGGAGTTCTTACAATGAGCAGTTCTTC; CDR3: CASSLYGSSYNEQFF
length: 14; V: TRBV14; J: TRBJ2-3; D: TRBD2; size: NA; DNA: TGTGCCAGCAGCCCGACCGGGGGGACAGATACGCAGTATTTT; CDR3: CASSPTGGTDTQYF
length: 14; V: TRBV6-2/TRBV6-3; J: TRBJ2-1; D: TRBD2; size: few; DNA: TGTGCCAGCATGCGTAGCGGGAGGTACAATGAGCAGTTCTTC; CDR3: CASMRSGRYNEQFF
length: 12; V: TRBV2; J: TRBJ2-7; D: NA; size: many; DNA: TGTGCCGGCAGGGGGGAAACCTACGAGCAGTACTTC; CDR3: CAGRGETYEQYF
length: 15; V: TRBV6-1; J: TRBJ2-1; D: TRBD1; size: NA; DNA: TGTGCCAGCGGCGGGGGACAGGGGGACGTGTATGAGCAGTTCTTT; CDR3: CASGGGQGDVYEQFF
length: 16; V: TRBV7-9; J: TRBJ2-3; D: NA; size: many; DNA: TGTGCCAGCACTGGGTCGGGACTCCCGATCACAGATACGCAGTATTTT; CDR3: CASTGSGLPITDTQYF